The clone carrying this T cell receptor beta chain was counted ten times or more. Its specificity is not known. Patients affected by ophthalmopathy presented a Clinical Activity Score of at least 3, a NOSPECS grade of at least 4, and disease duration below 3 months. The record originates from a study of T cells in Graves' hyperthyroidism and ophthalmopathy. The CDR3 has 18 residues. Germline-derived CDR1 and CDR2 are SGHAT and FQDESV (reference sequence). Trimming cost V 5 bases and J 0 bases; bases outside gene matches: 15. General observations from the study: Stable hyperthyroidism was separated from ophthalmopathy by a model based on 13 V-J features.

TCR beta CDR3 sequences were amplified from RNA transcripts. In the first-round RT-PCR of the TCR CDR3, the HTBI primer set was used. A single record per CDR3 protein comes from TCRdb applying MiXCR to the multiplex PCR reads. Here the sample spans about 610,000 distinct CDR3 sequences, approximately 15% being singletons. This chain uses TRBV11-1 with TRBJ2-5, with 7 bases identical to TRBD2. The TCR originated in a woman in her thirties or forties with Graves' ophthalmopathy. The sequenced sample was blood. The CDR3 here is CASSANSPGLPYQETQYF. Written as DNA, the CDR3 is TGTGCCAGCAGCGCCAACTCCCCGGGACTACCATACCAAGAGACCCAGTACTTC.